These T cell receptor beta chains were read from a single sample in a study of cytomegalovirus exposure and HLA in healthy donors. The table came from immunoSEQ multiplex PCR; TCRdb's copy has only in-frame clones and leaves some out. The top ten clones hold around 2% of a sample with over 85,000 clones, around 85% of them seen once. The material sequenced was PBMCs. The receptors stem from a man in his forties in good health and CMV-seronegative. Both conserved end residues are trimmed from each CDR3. The D gene is left open where the match is weak. Some rows have no size entry. The others give once, few or many, or a class for an expanded clone.

abundance: .
d_gene: .
j_gene: TRBJ1-4
v_gene: TRBV25-1
CDR3aa: ASSDLDPGTNEKLF

abundance: once
d_gene: TRBD1
j_gene: TRBJ1-2
v_gene: TRBV19
CDR3aa: ASTRTGWGGYT

abundance: few
d_gene: .
j_gene: TRBJ1-2
v_gene: TRBV28
CDR3aa: ASYSGMTGANYGYT

abundance: few
d_gene: .
j_gene: TRBJ2-2
v_gene: TRBV29-1
CDR3aa: SVLPGTGELF

abundance: once
d_gene: .
j_gene: TRBJ1-2
v_gene: TRBV28
CDR3aa: ASTTGGSGLNYGYT

abundance: .
d_gene: .
j_gene: TRBJ1-2
v_gene: TRBV30
CDR3aa: AWSNLEGSTGYT

abundance: .
d_gene: .
j_gene: TRBJ1-2
v_gene: TRBV5-1
CDR3aa: ASSLARENHGYT

abundance: .
d_gene: .
j_gene: TRBJ1-6
v_gene: TRBV14
CDR3aa: ASSQTQNSPLH

abundance: .
d_gene: TRBD2
j_gene: TRBJ2-4
v_gene: TRBV4-3
CDR3aa: ASSQQRDGKNIQY

abundance: .
d_gene: TRBD1
j_gene: TRBJ2-2
v_gene: TRBV7-9
CDR3aa: ASSSTGQGRNTGELF

abundance: once
d_gene: TRBD1
j_gene: TRBJ2-3
v_gene: TRBV5-1
CDR3aa: ASSNGQVPYTQY

abundance: few
d_gene: .
j_gene: TRBJ1-1
v_gene: TRBV5-1
CDR3aa: ASSLDGGGEAF

abundance: .
d_gene: .
j_gene: TRBJ1-2
v_gene: TRBV10-2
CDR3aa: ASSGVGPEPNYGYT

abundance: .
d_gene: TRBD2
j_gene: TRBJ2-7
v_gene: TRBV5-1
CDR3aa: ASSWGLAGTYEQY

abundance: .
d_gene: TRBD2
j_gene: TRBJ2-1
v_gene: TRBV13
CDR3aa: ASSLVSGGAHEQF

abundance: .
d_gene: TRBD1
j_gene: TRBJ1-5
v_gene: TRBV28
CDR3aa: ASRTGQGVNQPQH

abundance: once
d_gene: .
j_gene: TRBJ1-1
v_gene: TRBV7-2
CDR3aa: ASSRGAEAF

abundance: .
d_gene: .
j_gene: TRBJ1-1
v_gene: TRBV2
CDR3aa: ASSGSGVAF

abundance: few
d_gene: .
j_gene: TRBJ1-2
v_gene: TRBV28
CDR3aa: ASGPGGNYGYT

abundance: .
d_gene: .
j_gene: TRBJ1-1
v_gene: TRBV7-9
CDR3aa: SSSQTAGEAF

abundance: .
d_gene: .
j_gene: TRBJ2-5
v_gene: TRBV5-1
CDR3aa: ASSLQTGRGETQY

abundance: .
d_gene: TRBD1
j_gene: TRBJ2-3
v_gene: TRBV27
CDR3aa: ASFGQGAKDTQY

abundance: once
d_gene: .
j_gene: TRBJ2-3
v_gene: TRBV20-1
CDR3aa: SARRGGAQY

abundance: .
d_gene: .
j_gene: TRBJ1-1
v_gene: TRBV18
CDR3aa: ASSPREGPNTEAF

abundance: .
d_gene: .
j_gene: TRBJ1-5
v_gene: TRBV7-2
CDR3aa: ASSLEGGNQPQH

abundance: .
d_gene: TRBD1
j_gene: TRBJ1-1
v_gene: TRBV4-2
CDR3aa: ASSQGTGGYTEAF

abundance: .
d_gene: TRBD1
j_gene: TRBJ1-3
v_gene: TRBV29-1
CDR3aa: SVADRGGNTIY

abundance: few
d_gene: .
j_gene: TRBJ1-3
v_gene: TRBV6-5
CDR3aa: AAGLRVGTIY

abundance: once
d_gene: TRBD1
j_gene: TRBJ1-3
v_gene: TRBV2
CDR3aa: ASSSGTGYSGNTIY

abundance: .
d_gene: TRBD2
j_gene: TRBJ2-3
v_gene: TRBV29-1
CDR3aa: SVVRGADTQY

abundance: .
d_gene: .
j_gene: TRBJ1-2
v_gene: TRBV5-8
CDR3aa: ASSPGHFGYT

abundance: .
d_gene: TRBD1
j_gene: TRBJ1-3
v_gene: TRBV30
CDR3aa: AGQGRSGNTIY

abundance: .
d_gene: TRBD1
j_gene: TRBJ2-1
v_gene: TRBV7-2
CDR3aa: ASSPQGAHEQF

abundance: .
d_gene: .
j_gene: TRBJ2-3
v_gene: TRBV28
CDR3aa: ASSLLRGGGTDTQY

abundance: .
d_gene: .
j_gene: TRBJ1-1
v_gene: TRBV28
CDR3aa: ASRRTGNTEAF

abundance: .
d_gene: .
j_gene: TRBJ2-7
v_gene: TRBV5-4
CDR3aa: ASSTDRFEQY

abundance: .
d_gene: TRBD2
j_gene: TRBJ2-3
v_gene: TRBV28
CDR3aa: ASSAAAGGIADTQY